This entry features one T cell receptor beta chain sequence. Its antigen remains unidentified. Germline is not matched at one junction end, which may reflect a read error. The identical CDR3 is also encoded by other nucleotide sequences in the sample. The data originate from a study of long-term antiretroviral therapy in people with HIV. Findings and caveats of the study: Collection spanned 2004 to 2017; ART regimens may be less effective than current ones.

The CDR3 has 11 amino acids. The germline V gene has CDR1 DFQATT and CDR2 SNEGSKA (reference sequence). The assay, immunoSEQ v3.0, was run at survey level. Assay: immunoSEQ multiplex PCR; the TCRdb copy retains only in-frame clones and omits some. The repertoire holds roughly 27,000 clones, with less than 85% as singletons. This specimen consisted of unsorted PBMCs, obtained 2.3 years after starting antiretroviral therapy. V is TRBV20-1 and J is TRBJ1-1; D is uncertain. This sequence originates from a man aged 35-49 years with HIV. The CDR3 loop is CSARVNTEAFF. In DNA, the CDR3 is TGCAGTGCGAGAGTGAACACTGAAGCTTTCTTT.